The following is a T cell receptor (beta chain) sequence with its context. CDR1 and CDR2 from the germline V gene are SGHRS and YFSETQ. The V end lost 4 bases, the J end lost 2 bases, and 13 bases lay between the germline ends. This CDR3 is built from 15 residues. The assay was immunoSEQ multiplex PCR, and TCRdb's table has in-frame clones only and misses some. The table has approximately 60,000 clones, 84% seen once. The source of the sample is a study of OX40 agonist ivuxolimab in advanced cancers. This TCR was sampled from an adult with an advanced solid tumor such as melanoma, head and neck, liver or kidney cancer. The sequenced sample was CD4+ or CD8+ T cells sorted from blood, obtained in a trial of the OX40 agonist ivuxolimab. The chain links TRBV5-1 to TRBJ2-1; D perhaps matches TRBD2 (6 bases). The CDR3 loop is CASSPARDAYNEQFF. CDR3 DNA: TGCGCCAGCAGCCCCGCGCGGGATGCCTACAATGAGCAGTTCTTC.